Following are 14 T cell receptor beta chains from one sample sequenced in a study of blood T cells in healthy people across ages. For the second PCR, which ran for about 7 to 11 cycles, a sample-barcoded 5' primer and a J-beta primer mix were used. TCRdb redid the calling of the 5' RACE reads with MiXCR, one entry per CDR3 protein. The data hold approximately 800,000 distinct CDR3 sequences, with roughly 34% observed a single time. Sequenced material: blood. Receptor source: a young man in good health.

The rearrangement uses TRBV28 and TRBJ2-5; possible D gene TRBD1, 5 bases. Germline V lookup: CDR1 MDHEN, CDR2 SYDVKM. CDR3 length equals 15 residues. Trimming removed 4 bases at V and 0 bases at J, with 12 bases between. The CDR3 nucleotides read TGTGCCAGCAGTTCGGCAGGGTCCAACCAAGAGACCCAGTACTTC. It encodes CASSSAGSNQETQYF.

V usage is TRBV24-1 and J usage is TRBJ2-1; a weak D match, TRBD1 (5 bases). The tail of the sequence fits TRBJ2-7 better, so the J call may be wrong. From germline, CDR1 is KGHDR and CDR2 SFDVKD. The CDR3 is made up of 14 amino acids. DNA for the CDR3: TGTGCCACCAGTGATAAGAGACAGTACAATGAGCAGTACTTC. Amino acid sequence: CATSDKRQYNEQYF.

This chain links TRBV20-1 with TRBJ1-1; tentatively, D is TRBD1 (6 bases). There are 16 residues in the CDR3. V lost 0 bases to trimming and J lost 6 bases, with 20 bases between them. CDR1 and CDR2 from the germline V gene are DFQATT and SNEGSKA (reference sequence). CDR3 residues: CSARDLVGGPNAEAFF. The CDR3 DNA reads TGCAGTGCTAGAGATCTCGTAGGGGGACCTAACGCTGAAGCTTTCTTT.

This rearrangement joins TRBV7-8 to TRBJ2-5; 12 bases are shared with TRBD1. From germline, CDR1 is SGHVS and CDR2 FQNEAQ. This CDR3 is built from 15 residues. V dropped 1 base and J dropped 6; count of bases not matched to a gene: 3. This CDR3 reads CASSLGGTGGQTQYF. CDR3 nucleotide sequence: TGTGCCAGCAGCTTAGGGGGGACAGGGGGCCAGACCCAGTACTTC.

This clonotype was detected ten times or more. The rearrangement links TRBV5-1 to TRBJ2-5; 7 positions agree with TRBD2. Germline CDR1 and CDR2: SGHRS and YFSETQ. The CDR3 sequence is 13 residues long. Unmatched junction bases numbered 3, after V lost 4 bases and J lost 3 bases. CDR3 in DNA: TGCGCCAGCAGCGGCGGACTAGAAGAGACCCAGTACTTC. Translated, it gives CASSGGLEETQYF.

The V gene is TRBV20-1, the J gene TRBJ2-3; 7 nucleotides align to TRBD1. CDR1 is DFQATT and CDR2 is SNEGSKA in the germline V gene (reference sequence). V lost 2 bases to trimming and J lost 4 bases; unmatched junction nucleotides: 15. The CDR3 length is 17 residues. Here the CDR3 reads CSARPVPQGVGADTQYF. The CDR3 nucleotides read TGCAGTGCTAGACCCGTTCCCCAGGGGGTTGGAGCAGATACGCAGTATTTT.

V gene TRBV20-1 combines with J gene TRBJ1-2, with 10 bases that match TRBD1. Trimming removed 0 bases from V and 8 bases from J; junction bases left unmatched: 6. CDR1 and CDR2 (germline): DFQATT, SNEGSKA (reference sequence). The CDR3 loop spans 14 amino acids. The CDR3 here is CSARDGQGVGGYTF. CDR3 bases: TGCAGTGCTAGAGACGGACAGGGGGTGGGGGGCTACACCTTC.

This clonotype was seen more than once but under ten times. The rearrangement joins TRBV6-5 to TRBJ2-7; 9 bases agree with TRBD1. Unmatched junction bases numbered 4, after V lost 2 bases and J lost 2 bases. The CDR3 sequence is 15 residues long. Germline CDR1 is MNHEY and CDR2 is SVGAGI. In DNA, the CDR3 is TGTGCCAGCAGTTACGCCGGGACAGGGCCCTACGAGCAGTACTTC. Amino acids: CASSYAGTGPYEQYF.

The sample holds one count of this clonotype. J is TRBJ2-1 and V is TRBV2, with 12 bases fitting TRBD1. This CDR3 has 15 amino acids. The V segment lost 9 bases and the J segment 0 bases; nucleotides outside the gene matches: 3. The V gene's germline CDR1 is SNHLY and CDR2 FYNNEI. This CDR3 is CARGDRGLSYNEQFF. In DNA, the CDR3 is TGTGCCAGAGGGGACAGGGGGCTCTCCTACAATGAGCAGTTCTTC.

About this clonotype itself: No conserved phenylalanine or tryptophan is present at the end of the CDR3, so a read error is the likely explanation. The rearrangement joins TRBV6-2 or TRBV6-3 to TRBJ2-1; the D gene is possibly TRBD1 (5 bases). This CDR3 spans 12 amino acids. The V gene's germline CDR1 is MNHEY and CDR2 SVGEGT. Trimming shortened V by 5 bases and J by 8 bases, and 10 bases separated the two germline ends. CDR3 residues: CASSQWGHEQFL. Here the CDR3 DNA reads TGTGCCAGCAGTCAGTGGGGCCATGAGCAGTTCTTA.

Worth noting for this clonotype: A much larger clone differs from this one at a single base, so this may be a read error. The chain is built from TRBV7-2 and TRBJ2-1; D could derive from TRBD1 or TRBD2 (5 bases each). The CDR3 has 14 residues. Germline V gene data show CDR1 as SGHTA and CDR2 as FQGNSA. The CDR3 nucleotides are TGTGCCAGCAGCGGGGGACCTTCCTACAATGGGCAGTTCTTC. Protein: CASSGGPSYNGQFF.

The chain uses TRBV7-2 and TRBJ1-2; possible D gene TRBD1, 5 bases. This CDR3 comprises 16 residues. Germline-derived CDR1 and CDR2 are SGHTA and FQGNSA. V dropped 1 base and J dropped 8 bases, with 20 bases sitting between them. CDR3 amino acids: CASSLDGDPGTGGYTF. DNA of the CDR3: TGTGCCAGCAGCTTAGACGGGGATCCCGGGACGGGCGGCTACACCTTC.

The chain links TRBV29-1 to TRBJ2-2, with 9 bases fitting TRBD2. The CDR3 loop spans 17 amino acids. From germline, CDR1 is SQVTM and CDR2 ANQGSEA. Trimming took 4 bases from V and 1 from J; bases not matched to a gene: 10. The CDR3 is CSVAPFNSGRNTGELFF. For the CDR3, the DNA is TGCAGCGTTGCTCCCTTTAATAGCGGGAGGAACACCGGGGAGCTGTTTTTT.

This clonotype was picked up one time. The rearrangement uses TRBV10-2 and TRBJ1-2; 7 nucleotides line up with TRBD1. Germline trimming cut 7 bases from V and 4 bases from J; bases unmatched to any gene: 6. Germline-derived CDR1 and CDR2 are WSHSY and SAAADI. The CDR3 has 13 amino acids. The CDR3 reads CASTPGQTYGYTF. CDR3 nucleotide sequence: TGCGCCAGCACACCGGGACAGACCTATGGCTACACCTTC.